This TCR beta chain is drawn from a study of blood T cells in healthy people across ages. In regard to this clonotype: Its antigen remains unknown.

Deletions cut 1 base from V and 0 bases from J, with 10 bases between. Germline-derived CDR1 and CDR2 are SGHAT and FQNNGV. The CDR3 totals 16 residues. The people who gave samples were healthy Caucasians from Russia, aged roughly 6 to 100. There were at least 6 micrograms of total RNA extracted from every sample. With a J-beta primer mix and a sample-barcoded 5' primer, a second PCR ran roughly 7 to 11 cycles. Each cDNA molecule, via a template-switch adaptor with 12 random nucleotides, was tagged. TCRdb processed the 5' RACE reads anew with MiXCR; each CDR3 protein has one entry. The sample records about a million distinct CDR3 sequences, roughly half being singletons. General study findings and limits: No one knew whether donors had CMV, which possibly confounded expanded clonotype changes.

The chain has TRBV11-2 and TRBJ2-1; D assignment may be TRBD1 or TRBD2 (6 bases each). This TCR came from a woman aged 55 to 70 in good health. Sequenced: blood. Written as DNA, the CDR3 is TGTGCCAGCAGCTTAGCGGGGGCCAGCTCCTACAATGAGCAGTTCTTC. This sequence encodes CASSLAGASSYNEQFF. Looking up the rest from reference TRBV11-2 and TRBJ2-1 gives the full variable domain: EAGVAQSPRYKIIEKRQSVAFWCNPISGHATLYWYQQILGQGPKLLIQFQNNGVVDDSQLPKDRFSAERLKGVDSTLKIQPAKLEDSAVYLCASSLAGASSYNEQFFGPGTRLTVL.